The entry that follows covers one T cell receptor beta chain sequence. Its antigen is undetermined. The source of the sample is a study of naive and memory T cell subsets. General study results and limits: Over 85% of naive TCR sequences appeared only once after error correction, unlike memory subsets.

Trimming removed 1 base at V and 3 bases at J, with 13 bases between. This CDR3 contains 15 residues. The germline V gene encodes CDR1 SGHTA and CDR2 FQGNSA. The beta constant-region primer was an equimolar mix of two oligonucleotides covering TRBC1 and TRBC2. In TCRdb, the UMI-ligation and nested PCR reads were re-called with MiXCR into one record per CDR3 protein. The sample holds approximately 82,000 distinct CDR3 sequences; 5.5% to 8.5% are singletons and the top ten take around 1.7%. The chain joins TRBV7-2 to TRBJ2-7; D is unresolved. The receptor's source is a human donor in good health. Input material: central memory CD4+ T cells from blood. The CDR3 spells CASSLVSGPDYEQYF. CDR3 nucleotide sequence: TGTGCCAGCAGCTTAGTATCTGGACCAGACTACGAGCAGTACTTC.